These 8 T cell receptor beta chains came from one sample sequenced in a study of cytomegalovirus exposure and HLA in healthy donors. Measured with immunoSEQ multiplex PCR; TCRdb has only the in-frame clones, and not every one. The data show about 84,000 clones, with roughly 90% seen just once and about 1.9% held by the top ten. Sequenced input: PBMCs. Receptors originate from a man aged 25-45 years in good health and CMV-seronegative.

The gene calls are TRBV5-4 and TRBJ2-3; 10 bases match TRBD2. Trimming at V came to 7 bases and at J to 5 bases, leaving 7 bases not matched to a gene. CDR3 length equals 14 residues. The germline gives CDR1 SGHNT, CDR2 YYREEE (reference sequence). The CDR3 region has the DNA TGTGCCAGCGCGGTCATAGCGGGGGGAGATACGCAGTATTTT. Amino acid sequence: CASAVIAGGDTQYF.

This chain connects TRBV27 to TRBJ1-1, with D unclear. The germline V gene encodes CDR1 MNHEY and CDR2 SMNVEV (reference sequence). V lost 0 bases and J 0 bases, leaving 11 bases between the germline ends. This CDR3 contains 16 residues. The DNA of the CDR3 is TGTGCCAGCAGTTTATCGTTGAGAGGATTGAACACTGAAGCTTTCTTT. Its protein is CASSLSLRGLNTEAFF.

The rearrangement uses TRBV19 and TRBJ1-5, with D possibly being TRBD1 (5 bases). The CDR3 consists of 13 residues. The germline V and J ends were trimmed by 3 bases and 7 bases, with 10 bases remaining between them. CDR1 is LNHDA and CDR2 is SQIVND in the germline V gene (reference sequence). The CDR3 coding sequence is TGTGCCAGTAGTATTTCAGGGAACCAGCCCCAGCATTTT. Translation: CASSISGNQPQHF. Based on the CDR3 plus reference TRBV19 and TRBJ1-5, the full variable domain is DGGITQSPKYLFRKEGQNVTLSCEQNLNHDAMYWYRQDPGQGLRLIYYSQIVNDFQKGDIAEGYSVSREKKESFPLTVTSAQKNPTAFYLCASSISGNQPQHFGDGTRLSIL.

The V call is TRBV28, the J call TRBJ1-5; 9 bases are a match to TRBD1. J gave up 1 base and V 5 bases, and 6 bases lay outside the gene matches. Germline V gives CDR1 MDHEN, CDR2 SYDVKM. This CDR3 is 16 amino acids long. CDR3: CASSATGQGSNQPQHF. The DNA of the CDR3 is TGTGCCAGCAGTGCCACGGGACAGGGCAGCAATCAGCCCCAGCATTTT. The full variable domain, its missing parts supplied by reference TRBV28 and TRBJ1-5, is DVKVTQSSRYLVKRTGEKVFLECVQDMDHENMFWYRQDPGLGLRLIYFSYDVKMKEKGDIPEGYSVSREKKERFSLILESASTNQTSMYLCASSATGQGSNQPQHFGDGTRLSIL.

CDR3 nucleotide sequence: TGTGCCAGAAGCTTGGAGGTCTCGGGAGATACGCAGTATTTT. Its protein is CARSLEVSGDTQYF. The rearrangement joins TRBV5-3 to TRBJ2-3; D remains ambiguous. TRBV5-3 is an ORF; its function is uncertain. This CDR3 is built from 14 residues. Trimming pared 0 bases from V and 5 bases from J, leaving 10 bases between.

The chain is built from TRBV15 and TRBJ2-1; possible D gene TRBD2, 5 bases. The V gene's germline CDR1 is LNHNV and CDR2 YYDKDF (reference sequence). The CDR3 spans 18 residues. Trimming shortened V by 0 bases and J by 7 bases, and 22 bases separated the two germline ends. CDR3 region: CATSRENLYSVADNEQFF. The CDR3 DNA sequence: TGTGCCACCAGCAGAGAGAACCTATATAGCGTCGCGGATAATGAGCAGTTCTTC.

J is TRBJ2-1 and V is TRBV11-2, with 8 positions matching TRBD2. The CDR3 spans 14 residues. Germline V gene lookup returns CDR1 SGHAT and CDR2 FQNNGV. V gave up 3 bases and J gave up 4 bases; unmatched junction bases: 2. The CDR3 loop is CASSFGGGYNEQFF. CDR3 coding DNA: TGTGCCAGCAGCTTCGGCGGGGGGTACAATGAGCAGTTCTTC.

The V gene is TRBV19, the J gene TRBJ2-5, with D maybe TRBD1 (5 bases). The CDR3 contains 13 residues. The ends were cut back, 6 bases at V and 5 bases at J, with 13 bases in the middle. Germline V gives CDR1 LNHDA, CDR2 SQIVND (reference sequence). The CDR3 nucleotides are TGTGCCAGTAGCCTCAGGGTGGGGGAGACCCAGTACTTC. Translation: CASSLRVGETQYF.